By frequency in the sample, the clone carrying this TCR beta chain is medium-sized. Antigen unknown. Treatment of the sample: roughly 10-day PBMC culture with coronavirus spike peptide pools or control peptides (ViraFEST assay). CDR3 size: 14 residues. The J segment lost 0 bases and the V segment lost 5 bases, leaving 2 bases of the junction unmatched. Germline CDR1 and CDR2: SGHTA and FQGNSA. These data belong to a study of vaccination and CD4 T cells after COVID-19. Overall study context: SARS-CoV-2 positivity in convalescent patients was established by nasal swab PCR; under ten had mild and one severe disease. Vaccination of participants consisted of two doses of either BNT162b2 or mRNA-1273 vaccine. Study-wide results and caveats: Convalescent patients showed a median 86.3% of reactive clones that were seen only post-vaccination.

An Oncomine TCR Beta short-read assay was used to sequence the DNA from cultured CD4+ T cells. It was cultured CD4+ T cells from which genomic DNA was extracted. In TCRdb, the PCR reads were re-called with MiXCR into one record per CDR3 protein. The data hold 10,000 or so distinct CDR3 sequences, with 32% observed a single time. This sequence joins TRBV7-2 and TRBJ2-7; 9 nucleotides line up with TRBD2. Specimen: CD4+ T cells from blood, cultured in vitro, collected after SARS-CoV-2 vaccination. The receptor comes from a human donor who had recovered from COVID-19. CDR3 amino acids: CASSPSGDSYEQYF. The CDR3 nucleotides are TGTGCCAGCAGCCCTAGCGGGGACTCCTACGAGCAGTACTTC.